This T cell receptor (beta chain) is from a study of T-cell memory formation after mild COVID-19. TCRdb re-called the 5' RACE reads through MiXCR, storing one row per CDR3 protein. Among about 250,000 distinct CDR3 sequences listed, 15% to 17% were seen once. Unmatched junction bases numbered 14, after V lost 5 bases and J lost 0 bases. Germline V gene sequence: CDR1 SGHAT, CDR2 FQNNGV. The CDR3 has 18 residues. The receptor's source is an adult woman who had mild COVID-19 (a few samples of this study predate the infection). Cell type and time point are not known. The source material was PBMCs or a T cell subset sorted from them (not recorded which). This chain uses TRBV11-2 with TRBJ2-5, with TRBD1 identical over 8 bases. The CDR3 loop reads CASSLHRTWTGNQETQYF. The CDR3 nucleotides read TGTGCCAGCAGCCTACACAGGACTTGGACAGGGAACCAAGAGACCCAGTACTTC. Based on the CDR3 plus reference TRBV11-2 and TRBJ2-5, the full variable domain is EAGVAQSPRYKIIEKRQSVAFWCNPISGHATLYWYQQILGQGPKLLIQFQNNGVVDDSQLPKDRFSAERLKGVDSTLKIQPAKLEDSAVYLCASSLHRTWTGNQETQYFGPGTRLLVL.